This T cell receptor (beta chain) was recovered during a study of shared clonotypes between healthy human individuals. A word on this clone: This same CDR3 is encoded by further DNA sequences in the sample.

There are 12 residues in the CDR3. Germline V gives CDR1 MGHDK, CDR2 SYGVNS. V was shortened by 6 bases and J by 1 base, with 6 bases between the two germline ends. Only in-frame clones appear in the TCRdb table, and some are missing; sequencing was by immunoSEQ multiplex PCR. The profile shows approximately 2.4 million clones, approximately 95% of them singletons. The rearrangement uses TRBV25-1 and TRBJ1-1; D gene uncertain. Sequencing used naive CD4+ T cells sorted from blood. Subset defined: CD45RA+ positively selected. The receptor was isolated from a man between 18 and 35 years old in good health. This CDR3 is CASRDGNTEAFF. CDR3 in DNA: TGTGCCAGCAGAGACGGGAACACTGAAGCTTTCTTT.